These 32 T cell receptor beta chains were all obtained from the same sample, sequenced in a study of blood T cells in healthy people across ages. Alongside a J-beta primer mix, a sample-barcoded 5' primer served in a second PCR lasting 7 to 11 cycles. MiXCR was run by TCRdb on the 5' RACE reads, yielding one entry per CDR3 protein. The table lists around 820,000 distinct CDR3 sequences, 20% to 25% of them singletons, with more than 3% in the top ten. This same sample was also taken into another study, of T cells of mothers and their children.

Source material: blood. The receptor set was obtained from a boy aged 10-17 years in good health.

This chain links TRBV6-1 with TRBJ2-1; 8 positions match TRBD2. The CDR3 runs to 15 residues. V trimming: 3 bases; J trimming: 3 bases; junction bases outside the gene matches: 4. The germline gives CDR1 MNHNS, CDR2 SASEGT. The CDR3, as DNA: TGTGCCAGCAGTGAGGGACTAGTATACTACAATGAGCAGTTCTTC. It encodes CASSEGLVYYNEQFF.

The V call is TRBV6-2 or TRBV6-3, the J call TRBJ2-5; 8 bases fit TRBD2. The J call could be wrong; TRBJ2-1 is a better fit for the DNA end. This CDR3 is built from 15 residues. The germline V gene has CDR1 MNHEY and CDR2 SVGEGT. The CDR3 loop reads CASTPQRGGRTEQFF. The CDR3 nucleotides are TGTGCCAGCACTCCCCAGCGGGGCGGGAGGACTGAGCAGTTCTTC.

This clonotype appeared a few times. The chain is built from TRBV20-1 and TRBJ2-7; 8 bases align to TRBD1. Per germline, CDR1 DFQATT and CDR2 SNEGSKA (reference sequence). The CDR3 loop spans 14 amino acids. J was trimmed by 0 bases and V by 7 bases; bases with no gene match: 8. The CDR3 loop reads CSGEDRDFSYEQYF. CDR3 coding DNA: TGCAGTGGAGAGGACAGGGATTTCTCCTACGAGCAGTACTTC.

The V gene is TRBV29-1, the J gene TRBJ1-1; the D gene is possibly TRBD1 (5 bases). The CDR3 covers 12 residues. Looked up from germline, CDR1 is SQVTM and CDR2 is ANQGSEA. Between the trimmed V and J ends, which lost 5 bases and 4 bases, there was a span of 11 bases. The CDR3 protein is CSVLTESTEAFF. The CDR3 nucleotides are TGCAGCGTTTTGACAGAGAGCACTGAAGCTTTCTTT.

This clonotype was seen only a few times. This chain connects TRBV3-1 to TRBJ2-3; D remains unclear. V lost 0 bases, J lost 8 bases, and 9 bases lay in between. The germline V gene has CDR1 LGHDT and CDR2 YNNKEL (reference sequence). This CDR3 spans 13 amino acids. CDR3 nucleotide sequence: TGTGCCAGCAGCCAAGATACCGCCATTACGCAGTATTTT. Amino acid sequence: CASSQDTAITQYF.

This sequence joins TRBV4-3 and TRBJ1-1; no clear D. CDR1 is LGHNA and CDR2 is YSLEER in the germline V gene. CDR3 size: 15 residues. Trimming cost V 3 bases and J 2 bases, with 13 bases left between them. The CDR3 DNA is TGCGCCAGCAGCCAGGCCCCCGGGCGTAACACTGAAGCTTTCTTT. It codes for CASSQAPGRNTEAFF.

The genes are TRBV6-1 and TRBJ1-2; 12 bases are shared with TRBD1. The CDR3 is made up of 17 amino acids. The junction had 15 bases not matched to a gene; V was cut back by 7 bases and J by 6 bases. Per germline, CDR1 MNHNS and CDR2 SASEGT. The CDR3 region is CASTSQRGTGGLDGYTF. The CDR3 bases are TGTGCCAGCACCTCACAGAGGGGGACAGGGGGCCTGGATGGCTACACCTTC.

The chain links TRBV3-1 to TRBJ2-5, with D tentatively TRBD1 or TRBD2 (5 bases each). The ends were cut back, 4 bases at V and 8 bases at J, with 14 bases in the middle. Germline CDR1 LGHDT, CDR2 YNNKEL (reference sequence). The CDR3 has 13 residues. Here the CDR3 DNA reads TGTGCCAGCAGCCGGGGTGCCTGGGACACCCAGTACTTC. This gives the protein CASSRGAWDTQYF.

The CDR3 region is CVSKPSGTGHEQYF. The CDR3, as DNA: TGTGTCTCGAAGCCCTCCGGGACAGGGCACGAGCAGTACTTC. V and J are TRBV6-5 and TRBJ2-7; 9 bases fit TRBD1. The CDR3 is made up of 14 amino acids. The germline gives CDR1 MNHEY, CDR2 SVGAGI.

This clonotype appeared many times. The chain recombines TRBV6-2 or TRBV6-3 with TRBJ2-5; unclear D gene. CDR1 is MNHEY, CDR2 SVGEGT, per germline. V lost 2 bases, J lost 5 bases, and 3 bases lay in between. This CDR3 is 11 amino acids long. This chain's CDR3 is CASSYRETQYF. The CDR3 DNA reads TGTGCCAGCAGTTACAGGGAGACCCAGTACTTC.

This clonotype was detected a few times. The chain combines TRBV4-3 with TRBJ2-3; D call uncertain. Between the trimmed V and J ends, which lost 3 bases and 6 bases, there was a span of 10 bases. CDR1 and CDR2 from the germline V gene are LGHNA and YSLEER. The CDR3 extends over 13 amino acids. The chain's CDR3 is CASSHEETDTQYF. The CDR3 DNA reads as TGCGCCAGCAGCCATGAGGAGACTGATACGCAGTATTTT.

The chain employs TRBV28 and TRBJ2-4; D gene unclear. Per the germline V gene, CDR1 is MDHEN and CDR2 is SYDVKM. The CDR3 contains 11 residues. The V end lost 2 bases, the J end lost 7 bases, and 3 bases lay between the germline ends. The CDR3 spells CASSLRNIQYF. CDR3 sequence (DNA): TGTGCCAGCAGTTTAAGGAACATTCAGTACTTC.

The V gene is TRBV6-5, the J gene TRBJ2-6; 7 bases align to TRBD1. The germline V gene encodes CDR1 MNHEY and CDR2 SVGAGI. V dropped 4 bases and J dropped 4; count of bases not matched to a gene: 16. This CDR3 region has 19 residues. In nucleotides, the CDR3 is TGTGCCAGCAGTTCCCTCAGGGGGACAGATATTGTCGGGGCCAACGTCCTGACTTTC. Its translation: CASSSLRGTDIVGANVLTF.

This clonotype turned up a few times. The V gene is TRBV28, the J gene TRBJ2-1; D may be TRBD2 (6 bases). This CDR3 is built from 15 residues. Germline V gives CDR1 MDHEN, CDR2 SYDVKM. With 7 bases removed from V and 4 bases from J, the gap between germline ends came to 17 bases. CDR3 in DNA: TGTGCCAGCACTCTACTAGCCAGGTTTTACAATGAGCAGTTCTTC. Residues: CASTLLARFYNEQFF.

The V and J genes are TRBV5-5 and TRBJ2-3; 10 nucleotides align to TRBD2. The J segment lost 5 bases and the V segment lost 2 bases, leaving 5 bases of the junction unmatched. The CDR3 loop spans 15 amino acids. Germline CDR1 and CDR2: SGHKS and YYEKEE (reference sequence). CDR3 residues: CASSFTSGAQDTQYF. CDR3 DNA sequence: TGTGCCAGCAGCTTCACTAGCGGGGCCCAAGATACGCAGTATTTT.

Here the CDR3 DNA reads TGTGCCAGTAGGACAGGGGGATACTATGGCTACACCTTC. It specifies CASRTGGYYGYTF. The chain uses TRBV28 and TRBJ1-2, with 10 bases lining up with TRBD1. There are 13 residues in the CDR3. The germline V gene has CDR1 MDHEN and CDR2 SYDVKM. V shed 9 bases, J shed 3 bases, and the junction held 4 bases outside the gene matches.

The chain combines TRBV4-3 with TRBJ2-1, with no clear D. Germline-derived CDR1 and CDR2 are LGHNA and YSLEER. The CDR3 contains 17 residues. Trimming removed 0 bases at V and 2 bases at J, with 14 bases between. As DNA, the CDR3 is TGCGCCAGCAGCCAAGAGGGGTCCGATGTTCCCTACAATGAGCAGTTCTTC. As protein: CASSQEGSDVPYNEQFF.

The chain employs TRBV7-9 and TRBJ1-5; D is uncertain. Germline V CDR1 and CDR2: SEHNR, FQNEAQ (reference sequence). V lost 1 base, J lost 8 bases, and 9 bases lay in between. CDR3 length: 13 residues. The CDR3 nucleotides are TGTGCCAGCAGCTTAGAACCCCGTGAGCCCCAGCATTTT. It specifies CASSLEPREPQHF.

V usage is TRBV29-1 and J usage is TRBJ1-1; D may be TRBD1 (6 bases). In germline, CDR1 is SQVTM, CDR2 ANQGSEA. The CDR3 runs to 13 residues. The V end lost 4 bases, the J end lost 3 bases, and 12 bases lay between the germline ends. In DNA form, the CDR3 reads TGCAGCGTTGGTGACAGGTTCTACACTGAAGCTTTCTTT. Its protein product is CSVGDRFYTEAFF.

This clonotype appeared a single time. The V and J genes are TRBV7-2 and TRBJ2-3, with D maybe TRBD2 (6 bases). V was cut by 1 base and J by 7 bases, with 9 bases left in between. This CDR3 has 13 amino acids. The germline V gene has CDR1 SGHTA and CDR2 FQGNSA. DNA of the CDR3: TGTGCCAGCAGCTTAGGGGAGGTGAATACGCAGTATTTT. Translating it yields CASSLGEVNTQYF.

This chain joins TRBV6-5 and TRBJ2-4, with D unclear. Germline V gene sequence: CDR1 MNHEY, CDR2 SVGAGI. V was cut by 2 bases and J by 1 base, with 12 bases left in between. The CDR3 is 16 amino acids. The CDR3 DNA reads TGTGCCAGCAGTTACGATGGGGTCTGGGCCAAAAACATTCAGTACTTC. It yields the protein CASSYDGVWAKNIQYF.

The chain couples TRBV29-1 to TRBJ2-7, with D hard to call. The CDR3 contains 12 residues. Germline assignment: CDR1 SQVTM and CDR2 ANQGSEA. Trimming pared 5 bases from V and 0 bases from J, leaving 8 bases between. The CDR3 protein is CSVSPSSYEQYF. DNA of the CDR3: TGCAGCGTTTCGCCTAGCTCCTACGAGCAGTACTTC.

At least ten counts were recorded for this clonotype. The genes are TRBV4-1 and TRBJ1-4; no clear D gene. Trimming pared 5 bases from V and 8 bases from J, leaving 9 bases between. Germline V gene sequence: CDR1 MGHRA, CDR2 YSYEKL. CDR3 size: 12 residues. Here the CDR3 reads CASSVSGEKLFF. The CDR3 nucleotides are TGCGCCAGCAGCGTCTCTGGGGAAAAACTGTTTTTT.

This clonotype has only a few counts. This chain links TRBV4-3 with TRBJ2-3; D unclear. The CDR3 contains 14 residues. Germline values: CDR1 LGHNA, CDR2 YSLEER. The V gene lost 0 bases and the J gene lost 4 bases, with 8 bases spanning the gap. The CDR3: CASSQDIWSDTQYF. In nucleotides, the CDR3 is TGCGCCAGCAGCCAAGATATTTGGTCAGATACGCAGTATTTT.

This clonotype was counted at least ten times. CDR3 coding DNA: TGTGCCACCAGTGATTCAGGTAGTAACACTGAAGCTTTCTTT. Translation gives CATSDSGSNTEAFF. The rearrangement joins TRBV24-1 to TRBJ1-1; D is unresolved. This CDR3 is built from 14 residues. V lost 2 bases and J 2 bases, leaving 8 bases between the germline ends. Germline values: CDR1 KGHDR, CDR2 SFDVKD.

This clonotype showed up just a few times. This rearrangement joins TRBV18 to TRBJ2-7; TRBD2 might be the D (5 bases). Germline CDR1 and CDR2: KGHSH and LQKENI. The V gene lost 5 bases and the J gene lost 2 bases, with 16 bases spanning the gap. The length of the CDR3 is 15 residues. The CDR3 protein is CASSTGRIGPYEQYF. In DNA, the CDR3 is TGTGCCAGCTCAACGGGAAGGATAGGACCCTACGAGCAGTACTTC. The full variable domain, rest sourced from reference TRBV18 and TRBJ2-7, is NAGVMQNPRHLVRRRGQEARLRCSPMKGHSHVYWYRQLPEEGLKFMVYLQKENIIDESGMPKERFSAEFPKEGPSILRIQQVVRGDSAAYFCASSTGRIGPYEQYFGPGTRLTVT.

The chain carries TRBV5-1 and TRBJ2-6; D unresolved. The germline V and J ends were trimmed by 0 bases and 1 base, with 11 bases remaining between them. Per germline, CDR1 SGHRS and CDR2 YFSETQ. The CDR3 contains 17 residues. Written as DNA, the CDR3 is TGCGCCAGCAGCTTGGAGGGTCAGCCGTCTGGGGCCAACGTCCTGACTTTC. Translation: CASSLEGQPSGANVLTF.

This clonotype appeared a few times. The CDR3: CASSLELGLAGDTQYF. The CDR3 DNA reads TGTGCCAGCAGCTTGGAGTTGGGTCTAGCGGGAGATACGCAGTATTTT. The chain employs TRBV5-6 and TRBJ2-3, with 8 bases lining up with TRBD2. J was trimmed by 5 bases and V by 0 bases; bases with no gene match: 8. The CDR3 covers 16 residues. CDR1 is SGHDT and CDR2 is YYEEEE in the germline V gene.

This clonotype has a single count. The chain recombines TRBV6-1 with TRBJ2-3, with D perhaps matching TRBD2 (6 bases). CDR1 and CDR2 (germline): MNHNS, SASEGT. This CDR3 is built from 14 residues. Trimming shortened V by 7 bases and J by 2 bases, and 13 bases separated the two germline ends. This chain's CDR3 is CASKRVIDTDTQYF. The CDR3 DNA is TGTGCCAGCAAGCGGGTGATTGACACAGATACGCAGTATTTT.

This clonotype was observed a handful of times. The genes are TRBV5-1 and TRBJ1-3; TRBD1 might be the D (5 bases). Germline V gene data show CDR1 as SGHRS and CDR2 as YFSETQ. This CDR3 contains 17 residues. Trimming pared 0 bases from V and 1 base from J, leaving 14 bases between. Written as DNA, the CDR3 is TGCGCCAGCAGCTTGGAGGGCCAGGGAGAATCTGGAAACACCATATATTTT. Protein: CASSLEGQGESGNTIYF.

The chain is built from TRBV20-1 and TRBJ2-5; TRBD1 is a possible D gene (6 bases). The DNA end is a closer match to TRBJ2-7, so the J assignment may be wrong. Germline V gene lookup returns CDR1 DFQATT and CDR2 SNEGSKA (reference sequence). The CDR3 covers 14 residues. CDR3 residues: CSASRTDSPYEQYF. Written as DNA, the CDR3 is TGCAGTGCTAGCCGGACAGACTCTCCCTACGAGCAGTACTTC.

V gene TRBV28 combines with J gene TRBJ2-3, with D maybe TRBD1 (5 bases). The tail of the sequence fits TRBJ1-5 better, so the J call may be wrong. CDR1 is MDHEN and CDR2 is SYDVKM in the germline V gene. The CDR3 spans 16 residues. In DNA, the CDR3 is TGTGCCAGCAGTTTATCACGGGGGGTTTCTTCAGATACGCAGCATTTT. Residues: CASSLSRGVSSDTQHF.